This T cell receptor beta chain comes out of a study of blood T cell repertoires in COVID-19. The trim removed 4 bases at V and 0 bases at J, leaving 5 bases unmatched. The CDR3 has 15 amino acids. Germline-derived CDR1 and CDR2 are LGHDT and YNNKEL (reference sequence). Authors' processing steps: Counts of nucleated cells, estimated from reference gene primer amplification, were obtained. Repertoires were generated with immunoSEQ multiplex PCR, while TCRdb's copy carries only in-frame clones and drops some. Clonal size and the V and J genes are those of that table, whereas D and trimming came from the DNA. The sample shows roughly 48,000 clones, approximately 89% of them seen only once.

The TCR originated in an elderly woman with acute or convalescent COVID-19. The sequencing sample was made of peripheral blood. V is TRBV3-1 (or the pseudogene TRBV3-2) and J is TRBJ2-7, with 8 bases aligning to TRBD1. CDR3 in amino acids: CASSPGQGDSYEQYF. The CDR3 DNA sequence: TGTGCCAGCAGCCCCGGACAGGGAGACTCCTACGAGCAGTACTTC.